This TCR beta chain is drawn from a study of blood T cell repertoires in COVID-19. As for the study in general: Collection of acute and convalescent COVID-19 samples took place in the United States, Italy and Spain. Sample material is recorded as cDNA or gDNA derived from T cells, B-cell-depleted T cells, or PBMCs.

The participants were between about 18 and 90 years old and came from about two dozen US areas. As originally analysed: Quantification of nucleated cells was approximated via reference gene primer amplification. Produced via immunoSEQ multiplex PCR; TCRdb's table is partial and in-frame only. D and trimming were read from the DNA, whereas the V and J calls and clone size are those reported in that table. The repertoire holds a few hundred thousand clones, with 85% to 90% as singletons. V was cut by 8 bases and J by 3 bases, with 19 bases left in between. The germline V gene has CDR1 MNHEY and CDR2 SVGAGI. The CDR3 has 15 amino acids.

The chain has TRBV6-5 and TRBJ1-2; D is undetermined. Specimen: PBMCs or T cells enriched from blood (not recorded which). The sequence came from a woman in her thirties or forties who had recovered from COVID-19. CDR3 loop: CASETLHGRDYGYTF. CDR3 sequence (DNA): TGTGCCAGCGAGACCCTACACGGGAGAGACTATGGCTACACCTTC.